These 22 T cell receptor beta chains came from one sample sequenced in a study of cytomegalovirus exposure and HLA in healthy donors. Researchers ran the PCR with 60 Vbeta and 13 Jbeta primers. The repertoire was sequenced with immunoSEQ multiplex PCR; TCRdb's copy has only in-frame clones and lacks some. Altogether approximately 220,000 clones are present, over 70% being singletons, with the ten largest covering 0.71%. The sample was PBMCs. Receptors were obtained from a boy aged 2 to 9 in good health and CMV-seronegative.

This clone was observed a single time. The chain couples TRBV19 to TRBJ1-2; 11 bases agree with TRBD1. CDR3 length: 17 amino acids. CDR1 LNHDA and CDR2 SQIVND come from the germline V gene (reference sequence). V trimming: 6 bases; J trimming: 6 bases; junction bases outside the gene matches: 15. The CDR3 sequence is CASSLLSLGQGAHGYTF. CDR3 in DNA: TGTGCCAGTAGCCTTTTATCTCTCGGACAGGGGGCCCATGGCTACACCTTC.

This chain connects TRBV25-1 to TRBJ1-2, with D unclear. Looked up from germline, CDR1 is MGHDK and CDR2 is SYGVNS. The CDR3 consists of 13 residues. V gave up 6 bases and J gave up 7 bases, with 15 bases separating them. The CDR3 nucleotides are TGTGCCAGCAGCCACAACCGGGAGGGTGGCTACACCTTC. This encodes CASSHNREGGYTF.

This chain uses TRBV21-1 with TRBJ1-2; the table assigns TRBD1, which was not confirmed against the DNA. TRBV21-1 is termed a pseudogene. The CDR3 totals 16 residues. The CDR3 sequence: CASIPIQGAFFYGYTF. In nucleotides, the CDR3 is TGTGCCAGCATACCAATACAGGGGGCCTTTTTCTATGGCTACACCTTC.

V usage is TRBV11-2 and J usage is TRBJ1-5; D ambiguous. The CDR3 has 15 residues. Germline V gene lookup returns CDR1 SGHAT and CDR2 FQNNGV. V was trimmed by 1 base and J by 5 bases, leaving 12 bases between them. CDR3 DNA: TGTGCCAGCAGCTTAGGATCCGGGTCGGATCAGCCCCAGCATTTT. Protein product: CASSLGSGSDQPQHF.

In this sample, this clone turned up a few times. The chain is built from TRBV5-4 and TRBJ1-4; a weak D match, TRBD1 (6 bases). V was shortened by 4 bases and J by 7 bases, with 14 bases between the two germline ends. Germline loops: CDR1 SGHNT, CDR2 YYREEE (reference sequence). The CDR3 totals 14 residues. The DNA for the CDR3 is TGTGCCAGCAGCCCACAGGGACGGGTTGAAAAACTGTTTTTT. Its protein is CASSPQGRVEKLFF.

The chain uses TRBV19 and TRBJ1-2, with D perhaps matching TRBD1 (5 bases). The CDR3 totals 14 residues. The germline V gene has CDR1 LNHDA and CDR2 SQIVND (reference sequence). V was pared by 6 bases and J by 1 base, with 12 bases between. CDR3 DNA sequence: TGTGCCAGTAGACTCGACAGAGTTAACTATGGCTACACCTTC. The encoded protein is CASRLDRVNYGYTF.

The gene calls are TRBV12-5 and TRBJ1-4; 8 bases match TRBD1. Germline values: CDR1 LGHNT, CDR2 FRNRAP. The CDR3 runs to 17 residues. V lost 2 bases to trimming and J lost 7 bases; unmatched junction nucleotides: 12. The DNA of the CDR3 is TGTGCTAGTGGTTTGACCCCCAGGGGGCCCTCGGGTGAAAAACTGTTTTTT. Translating gives CASGLTPRGPSGEKLFF.

The gene calls are TRBV27 and TRBJ2-3; TRBD2 agrees at 7 bases. The CDR3 covers 14 residues. Germline CDR1 is MNHEY and CDR2 is SMNVEV (reference sequence). Trimming took 5 bases from V and 4 from J; bases not matched to a gene: 6. The CDR3 coding sequence is TGTGCCAGCAGTGGGAGGGAGCGGGCAGATACGCAGTATTTT. Translation: CASSGRERADTQYF.

V gene TRBV6-6 combines with J gene TRBJ2-2; D may be TRBD1 (5 bases). The germline gives CDR1 MNHNY, CDR2 SVGAGI (reference sequence). This CDR3 comprises 15 residues. Trimming removed 0 bases from V and 6 bases from J, with 11 bases in between. The CDR3 sequence: CASSYSRQTSGELFF. The DNA for the CDR3 is TGTGCCAGCAGTTACTCGAGACAGACCTCCGGGGAGCTGTTTTTT.

The chain combines TRBV19 with TRBJ1-2, with a weak D call TRBD1 (6 bases). Per the germline V gene, CDR1 is LNHDA and CDR2 is SQIVND (reference sequence). The CDR3 sequence is 14 residues long. Trimming stripped 2 bases from V and 3 bases from J, with 10 bases between. The CDR3 protein is CASSIRGRDYGYTF. The DNA for the CDR3 is TGTGCCAGTAGTATAAGGGGGAGAGACTATGGCTACACCTTC.

The CDR3 DNA sequence: TGTGCCAGCAGCCCAACGGGGACCGGGGAGCTGTTTTTT. Protein product: CASSPTGTGELFF. The chain couples TRBV9 to TRBJ2-2, with TRBD2 as a possible D gene (5 bases). Germline lookup yields CDR1 SGDLS and CDR2 YYNGEE. The length of the CDR3 is 13 residues. V was trimmed by 4 bases and J by 5 bases, leaving 9 bases between them.

This chain connects TRBV7-6 to TRBJ1-3; D might be TRBD1 (6 bases). CDR1 and CDR2 from the germline V gene are SGHVS and FNYEAQ. With 3 bases removed from V and 3 bases from J, the gap between germline ends came to 15 bases. This CDR3 region has 16 residues. CDR3 in amino acids: CASSFKTGRYGNTIYF. CDR3 bases: TGTGCCAGCAGCTTCAAGACAGGACGTTATGGAAACACCATATATTTT.

This chain joins TRBV27 and TRBJ2-1; TRBD2 matches 9 bases. Germline V gives CDR1 MNHEY, CDR2 SMNVEV (reference sequence). V lost 4 bases and J lost 8; bases outside the gene matches: 6. This CDR3 has 14 residues. The DNA for the CDR3 is TGTGCCAGCAGTTGGGCGGGAGGGTCCGATGAGCAGTTCTTC. Translated, it gives CASSWAGGSDEQFF.

This chain connects TRBV30 to TRBJ1-2; 8 bases are a match to TRBD1. V lost 0 bases to trimming and J lost 8 bases; unmatched junction nucleotides: 11. Germline assignment: CDR1 GTSNPN and CDR2 SVGIG (reference sequence). This CDR3 has 15 amino acids. The CDR3 DNA sequence: TGTGCCTGGAGTGTACGGTCGGGCAGGGGGCAAGGCTACACCTTC. Its protein product is CAWSVRSGRGQGYTF.

This clone was observed once. Written as DNA, the CDR3 is TGTGCCAGCAGCCCTGCCGGGACAGGGATCTACGAGCAGTACTTC. This codes for CASSPAGTGIYEQYF. The genes are TRBV9 and TRBJ2-7; 9 nucleotides match TRBD1. From germline, CDR1 is SGDLS and CDR2 YYNGEE. There are 15 residues in the CDR3. Losses at the gene ends were 4 bases for V and 3 bases for J; bases not matched to a gene: 8.

This clone was observed a handful of times. The chain carries TRBV7-8 and TRBJ2-2, with no clear D. CDR1 and CDR2 from the germline V gene are SGHVS and FQNEAQ. CDR3 length equals 15 residues. Trimming removed 1 base from V and 0 bases from J, with 6 bases in between. The CDR3 DNA follows: TGTGCCAGCAGCTTAGTGTCGGCGAACACCGGGGAGCTGTTTTTT. Protein sequence: CASSLVSANTGELFF.

CDR3 nucleotides: TGTGCCAGTGCAGGGGGCCCTCAGCCCCAGCATTTT. This sequence encodes CASAGGPQPQHF. The rearrangement uses TRBV19 and TRBJ1-5, with 8 positions matching TRBD1. V lost 8 bases, J lost 6 bases, and 3 bases stayed unmatched. Per germline, CDR1 LNHDA and CDR2 SQIVND (reference sequence). The CDR3 consists of 12 residues.

This sequence joins TRBV15 and TRBJ2-3, with D perhaps matching TRBD2 (6 bases). Germline CDR1 reads LNHNV; CDR2 reads YYDKDF (reference sequence). The V gene lost 4 bases and the J gene lost 0 bases, with 8 bases spanning the gap. There are 14 residues in the CDR3. The CDR3 nucleotides read TGTGCCACCAGCACCGGGACTAGCACAGATACGCAGTATTTT. Translation: CATSTGTSTDTQYF.

The genes are TRBV7-9 and TRBJ1-4; D perhaps matches TRBD1 (6 bases). The CDR3 has 18 amino acids. Germline CDR1 and CDR2: SEHNR and FQNEAQ (reference sequence). V was clipped by 4 bases and J by 4 bases, with 22 bases between them. As DNA, the CDR3 is TGTGCCAGCAGCTCGCCGGTAACAGGGTTAGGGGGTAATGAAAAACTGTTTTTT. It translates to CASSSPVTGLGGNEKLFF.

The V gene is TRBV19, the J gene TRBJ1-3; D gene unclear. The germline V gene has CDR1 LNHDA and CDR2 SQIVND (reference sequence). CDR3 length: 15 residues. V was trimmed by 2 bases and J by 0 bases, leaving 8 bases between them. CDR3 residues: CASSIYKFSGNTIYF. The CDR3 DNA sequence: TGTGCCAGTAGTATATACAAGTTCTCTGGAAACACCATATATTTT.

In the case of this clone: One junction end does not reproduce the germline sequence, and a read error may be involved. The gene calls are TRBV4-1 and TRBJ1-6; possible D gene TRBD1, 5 bases. CDR3 size: 15 residues. CDR1 is MGHRA, CDR2 YSYEKL, per germline. CDR3 amino acids: CASSQVGGGNSPLHF. The CDR3, as DNA: TGTGCCAGCAGCCAAGTCGGGGGAGGTAATTCACCCCTCCACTTT.

In DNA form, the CDR3 reads TGTGCCAGCAGAACCGGGACTAGCGACTACGAGCAGTACTTC. Protein product: CASRTGTSDYEQYF. This chain connects TRBV27 to TRBJ2-7; TRBD2 aligns across 10 bases. The CDR3 length is 14 residues. Germline V CDR1 and CDR2: MNHEY, SMNVEV (reference sequence). Losses at the gene ends were 6 bases for V and 3 bases for J; bases not matched to a gene: 5.